This TCR beta chain was identified in a study of blood T cells in healthy people across ages. This clonotype has a handful of counts. With a J-beta primer mix and a sample-barcoded 5' primer, a second PCR ran roughly 6 to 11 cycles. TCRdb processed the 5' RACE reads anew with MiXCR; each CDR3 protein has one entry. This sample has a few hundred thousand distinct CDR3 sequences, with about 25% found just once. Samples each had at least 5 micrograms of total RNA extracted. This CDR3 contains 13 residues. From germline, CDR1 is DFQATT and CDR2 SNEGSKA (reference sequence). The sequenced sample consisted of blood. V usage is TRBV20-1 and J usage is TRBJ2-5, with D possibly being TRBD1 (5 bases). The J call may be incorrect, as the DNA end agrees better with TRBJ2-1. The origin of this receptor is a woman in her seventies in good health. The CDR3: CSAPWAGPNEQFF. The DNA of the CDR3 is TGCAGTGCTCCTTGGGCAGGGCCCAATGAGCAGTTCTTC.